This T cell receptor (beta chain) was obtained from a study of CXCR3 chemokines and chemotherapy response in bladder cancer (dated 2022 in TCRdb). Regarding the research as a whole: Whether chemotherapy response in human bladder cancer was predicted by intratumoral CXCR3 chemokine system activity was examined in the study.

Library construction relied on PCR. Data came from an Illumina HiSeq 2500. TCRdb redid the processing of the public reads, applying fastp at Q25 and MiXCR, and retained in-frame beta chains. CDR3 protein sequences are deduplicated, and each keeps its most common genes and DNA. This sample holds around 2,900 distinct CDR3 sequences; about 10% were observed only once. The ten largest account for roughly 35% of the sample. This clonotype came up many times. The antigen this receptor binds is unknown. Within one base of it there is no much larger clone, and no base qualities were kept. The CDR3 covers 13 residues, taking in both the cysteine and the phenylalanine. Just the 39-base CDR3 DNA is kept, in frame starting at base 1. CDR1 and CDR2 are read off the germline V gene (reference sequence) as LNHDA and SQIVND. The V and J ends are trimmed by 7 bases and 0 bases, leaving 9 bases between them.

The chain is assembled from TRBV19 and TRBJ1-1, with the D gene not clear enough to name. This receptor was taken from a human donor with bladder cancer that responded to neoadjuvant chemotherapy. This specimen was taken from a patient whose treatment included neoadjuvant chemotherapy. The DNA reads TGTGCCAGTATCGGACGTTTGAACACTGAAGCTTTCTTT. This gives the protein CASIGRLNTEAFF. The entire variable domain, with the stretches around the CDR3 drawn from the reference TRBV19 and TRBJ1-1 proteins, is DGGITQSPKYLFRKEGQNVTLSCEQNLNHDAMYWYRQDPGQGLRLIYYSQIVNDFQKGDIAEGYSVSREKKESFPLTVTSAQKNPTAFYLCASIGRLNTEAFFGQGTRLTVV.